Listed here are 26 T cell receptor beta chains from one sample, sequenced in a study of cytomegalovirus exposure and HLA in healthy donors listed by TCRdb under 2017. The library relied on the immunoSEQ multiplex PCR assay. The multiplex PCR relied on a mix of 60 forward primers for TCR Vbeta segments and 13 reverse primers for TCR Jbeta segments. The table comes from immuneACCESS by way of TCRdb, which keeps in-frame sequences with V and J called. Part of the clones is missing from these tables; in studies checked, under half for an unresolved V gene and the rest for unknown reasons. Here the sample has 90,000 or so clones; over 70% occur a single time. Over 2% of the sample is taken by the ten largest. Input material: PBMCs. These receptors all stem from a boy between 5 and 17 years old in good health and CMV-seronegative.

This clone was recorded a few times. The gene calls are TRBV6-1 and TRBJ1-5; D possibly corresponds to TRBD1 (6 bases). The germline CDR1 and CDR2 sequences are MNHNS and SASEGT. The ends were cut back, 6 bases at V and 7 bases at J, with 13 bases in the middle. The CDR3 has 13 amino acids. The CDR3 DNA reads TGTGCCAGCAGCACAGGGCTGAGGCAGCCCCAGCATTTT. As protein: CASSTGLRQPQHF.

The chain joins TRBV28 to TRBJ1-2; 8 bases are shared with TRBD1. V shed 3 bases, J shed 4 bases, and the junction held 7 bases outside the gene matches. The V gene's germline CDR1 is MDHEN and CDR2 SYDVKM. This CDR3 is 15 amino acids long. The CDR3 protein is CASSFSAGGVYGYTF. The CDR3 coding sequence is TGTGCCAGCAGTTTTTCTGCAGGGGGCGTCTATGGCTACACCTTC.

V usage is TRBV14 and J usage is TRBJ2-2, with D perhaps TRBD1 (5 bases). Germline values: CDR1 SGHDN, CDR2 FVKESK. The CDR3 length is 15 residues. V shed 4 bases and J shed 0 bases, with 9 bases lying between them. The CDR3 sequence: CASSRGAPNTGELFF. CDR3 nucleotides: TGTGCCAGCAGCCGTGGGGCCCCGAACACCGGGGAGCTGTTTTTT.

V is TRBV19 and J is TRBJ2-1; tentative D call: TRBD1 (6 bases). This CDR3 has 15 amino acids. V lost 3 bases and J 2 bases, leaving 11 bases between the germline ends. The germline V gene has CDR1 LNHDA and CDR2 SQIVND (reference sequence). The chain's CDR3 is CASSIDTGPYNEQFF. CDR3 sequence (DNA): TGTGCCAGTAGTATCGATACAGGGCCCTACAATGAGCAGTTCTTC.

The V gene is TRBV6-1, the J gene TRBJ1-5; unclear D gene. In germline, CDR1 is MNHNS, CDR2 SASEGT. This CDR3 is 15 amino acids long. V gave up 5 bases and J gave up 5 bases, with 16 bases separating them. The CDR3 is CASSPRGVGHQPQHF. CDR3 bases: TGTGCCAGCAGTCCCCGAGGCGTCGGCCATCAGCCCCAGCATTTT.

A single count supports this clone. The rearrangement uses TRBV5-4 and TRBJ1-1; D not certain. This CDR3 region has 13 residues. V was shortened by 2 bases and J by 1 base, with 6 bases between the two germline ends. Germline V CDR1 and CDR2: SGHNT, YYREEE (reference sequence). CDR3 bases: TGTGCCAGCAGCTTAACAGCGAACACTGAAGCTTTCTTT. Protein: CASSLTANTEAFF.

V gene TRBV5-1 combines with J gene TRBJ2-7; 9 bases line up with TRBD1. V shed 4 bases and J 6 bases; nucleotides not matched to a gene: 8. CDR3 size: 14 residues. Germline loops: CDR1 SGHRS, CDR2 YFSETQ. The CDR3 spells CASSTWTGEREQYF. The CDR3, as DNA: TGCGCCAGCAGCACCTGGACAGGGGAACGCGAGCAGTACTTC. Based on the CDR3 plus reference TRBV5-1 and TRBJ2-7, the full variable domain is KAGVTQTPRYLIKTRGQQVTLSCSPISGHRSVSWYQQTPGQGLQFLFEYFSETQRNKGNFPGRFSGRQFSNSRSEMNVSTLELGDSALYLCASSTWTGEREQYFGPGTRLTVT.

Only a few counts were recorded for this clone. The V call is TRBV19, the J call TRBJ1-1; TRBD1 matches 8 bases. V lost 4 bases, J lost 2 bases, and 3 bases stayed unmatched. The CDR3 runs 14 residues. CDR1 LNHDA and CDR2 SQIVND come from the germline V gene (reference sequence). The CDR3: CASSRQGINTEAFF. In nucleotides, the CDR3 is TGTGCCAGTAGTAGACAGGGGATTAACACTGAAGCTTTCTTT. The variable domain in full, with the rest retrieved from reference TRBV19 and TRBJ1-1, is DGGITQSPKYLFRKEGQNVTLSCEQNLNHDAMYWYRQDPGQGLRLIYYSQIVNDFQKGDIAEGYSVSREKKESFPLTVTSAQKNPTAFYLCASSRQGINTEAFFGQGTRLTVV.

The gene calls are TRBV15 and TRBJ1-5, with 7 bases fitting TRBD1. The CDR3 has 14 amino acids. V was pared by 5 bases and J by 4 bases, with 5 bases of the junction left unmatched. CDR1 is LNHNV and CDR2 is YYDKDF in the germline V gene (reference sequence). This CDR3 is CATSQGQLNQPQHF. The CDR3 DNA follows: TGTGCCACCAGCCAGGGACAGCTGAATCAGCCCCAGCATTTT.

CDR3 residues: CASSAPGQGATGELFF. CDR3 in DNA: TGTGCCAGCAGTGCACCGGGACAGGGGGCGACCGGGGAGCTGTTTTTT. This chain uses TRBV6-1 with TRBJ2-2; TRBD1 matches at 12 bases. The germline CDR1 and CDR2 sequences are MNHNS and SASEGT. J lost 5 bases, V lost 4 bases, and 5 bases had no gene match. CDR3 length equals 16 residues.

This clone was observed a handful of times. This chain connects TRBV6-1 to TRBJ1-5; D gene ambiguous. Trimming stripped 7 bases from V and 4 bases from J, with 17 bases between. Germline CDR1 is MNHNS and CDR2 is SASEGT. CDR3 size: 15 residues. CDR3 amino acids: CASIPSGGFNQPQHF. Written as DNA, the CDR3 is TGTGCCAGCATCCCCTCCGGAGGATTTAATCAGCCCCAGCATTTT.

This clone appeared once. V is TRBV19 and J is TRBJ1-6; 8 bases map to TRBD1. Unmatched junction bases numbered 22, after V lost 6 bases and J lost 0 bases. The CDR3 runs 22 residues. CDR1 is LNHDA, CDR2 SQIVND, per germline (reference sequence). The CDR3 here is CASSSSGQASFGPSSYNSPLHF. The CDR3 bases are TGTGCCAGTAGCTCTTCGGGACAGGCCTCGTTTGGGCCAAGCTCCTATAATTCACCCCTCCACTTT.

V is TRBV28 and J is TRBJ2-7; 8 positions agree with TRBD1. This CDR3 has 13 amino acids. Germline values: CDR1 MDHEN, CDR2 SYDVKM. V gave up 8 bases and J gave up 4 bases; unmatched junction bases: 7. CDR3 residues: CASEQTGAYEQYF. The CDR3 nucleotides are TGTGCCAGCGAACAGACAGGGGCTTACGAGCAGTACTTC.

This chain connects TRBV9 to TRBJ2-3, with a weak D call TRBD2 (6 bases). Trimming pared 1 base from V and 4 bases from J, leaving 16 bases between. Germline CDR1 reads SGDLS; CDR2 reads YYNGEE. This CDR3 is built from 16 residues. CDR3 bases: TGTGCCAGCAGCGTAATGTCTGACCCGGGAGCAGATACGCAGTATTTT. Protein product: CASSVMSDPGADTQYF.

CDR3 loop: CASSSDRVDQPQHF. In DNA, the CDR3 is TGTGCCAGCAGCTCGGACAGGGTCGATCAGCCCCAGCATTTT. The J gene is TRBJ1-5, the V gene TRBV5-6; 8 bases align to TRBD1. CDR3 size: 14 residues. Germline CDR1 SGHDT, CDR2 YYEEEE. After removal of 3 bases from V and 5 bases from J, the junction contained 4 bases not matched to a gene.

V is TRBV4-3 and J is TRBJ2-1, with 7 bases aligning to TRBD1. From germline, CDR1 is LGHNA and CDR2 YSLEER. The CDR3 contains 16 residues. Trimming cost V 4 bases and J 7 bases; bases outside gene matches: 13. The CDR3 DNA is TGCGCCAGCAGCCTATCGGGTAGGGGGCGCGGGAATGAGCAGTTCTTC. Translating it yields CASSLSGRGRGNEQFF.

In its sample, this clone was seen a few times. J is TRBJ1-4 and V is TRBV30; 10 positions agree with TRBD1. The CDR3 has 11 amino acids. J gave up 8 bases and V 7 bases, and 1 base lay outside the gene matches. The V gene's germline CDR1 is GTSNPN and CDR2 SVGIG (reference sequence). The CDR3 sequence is CASDRGEKLFF. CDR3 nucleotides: TGTGCCTCGGACAGGGGGGAAAAACTGTTTTTT. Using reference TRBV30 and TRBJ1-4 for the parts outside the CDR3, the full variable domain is SQTIHQWPATLVQPVGSPLSLECTVEGTSNPNLYWYRQAAGRGLQLLFYSVGIGQISSEVPQNLSASRPQDRQFILSSKKLLLSDSGFYLCASDRGEKLFFGSGTQLSVL.

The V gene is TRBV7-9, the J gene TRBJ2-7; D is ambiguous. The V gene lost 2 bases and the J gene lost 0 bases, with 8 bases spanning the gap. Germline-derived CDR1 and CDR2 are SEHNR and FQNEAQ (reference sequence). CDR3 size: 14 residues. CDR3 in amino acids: CASSLIESSYEQYF. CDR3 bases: TGTGCCAGCAGCTTAATTGAGAGCTCCTACGAGCAGTACTTC.

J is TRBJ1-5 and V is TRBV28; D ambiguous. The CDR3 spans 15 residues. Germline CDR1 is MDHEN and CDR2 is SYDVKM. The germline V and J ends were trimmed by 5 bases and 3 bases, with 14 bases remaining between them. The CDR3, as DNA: TGTGCCAGCAGTATATCGACGGGTTTCAATCAGCCCCAGCATTTT. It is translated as CASSISTGFNQPQHF. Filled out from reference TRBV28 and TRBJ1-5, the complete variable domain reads DVKVTQSSRYLVKRTGEKVFLECVQDMDHENMFWYRQDPGLGLRLIYFSYDVKMKEKGDIPEGYSVSREKKERFSLILESASTNQTSMYLCASSISTGFNQPQHFGDGTRLSIL.

CDR3 amino acids: CASSQPGQGKEAFF. The CDR3 region has the DNA TGCGCCAGCAGCCAACCGGGACAGGGCAAAGAAGCTTTCTTT. This chain links TRBV4-1 with TRBJ1-1, with TRBD1 matching over 9 bases. The CDR3 is 14 residues long. CDR1 and CDR2 (germline): MGHRA, YSYEKL. The trim removed 2 bases at V and 8 bases at J, leaving 6 bases unmatched.

CDR3 loop: CACLDRGRFGTGELFF. In nucleotides, the CDR3 is TGTGCCTGCCTTGACAGGGGGCGCTTCGGCACCGGGGAGCTGTTTTTT. This sequence joins TRBV30 and TRBJ2-2; TRBD1 matches at 10 bases. V lost 6 bases to trimming and J lost 4 bases; unmatched junction nucleotides: 11. CDR3 length equals 16 residues. In germline, CDR1 is GTSNPN, CDR2 SVGIG (reference sequence).

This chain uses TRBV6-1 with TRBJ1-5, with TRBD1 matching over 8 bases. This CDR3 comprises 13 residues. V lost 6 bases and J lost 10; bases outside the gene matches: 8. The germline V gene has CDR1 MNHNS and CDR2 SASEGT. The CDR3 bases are TGTGCCAGCAGGGTACAGGGGGTCCATCCCCAGCATTTT. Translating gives CASRVQGVHPQHF.

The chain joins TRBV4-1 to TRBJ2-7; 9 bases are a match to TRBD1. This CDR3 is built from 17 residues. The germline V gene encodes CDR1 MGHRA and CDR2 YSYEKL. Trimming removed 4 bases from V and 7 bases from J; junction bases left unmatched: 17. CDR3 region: CASSRIQGAPDPGEQYF. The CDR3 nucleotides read TGCGCCAGCAGCCGGATACAGGGGGCGCCGGACCCGGGGGAGCAGTACTTC.

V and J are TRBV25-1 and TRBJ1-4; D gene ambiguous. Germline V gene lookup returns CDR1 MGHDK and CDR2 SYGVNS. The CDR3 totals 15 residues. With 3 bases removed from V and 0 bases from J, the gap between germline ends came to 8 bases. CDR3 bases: TGTGCCAGCAGTGATCTGACTGCAACTAATGAAAAACTGTTTTTT. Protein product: CASSDLTATNEKLFF.

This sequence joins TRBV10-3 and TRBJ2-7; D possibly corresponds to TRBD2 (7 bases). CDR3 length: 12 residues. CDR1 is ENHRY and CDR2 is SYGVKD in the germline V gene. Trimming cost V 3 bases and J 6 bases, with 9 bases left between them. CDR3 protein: CAISERGGEQYF. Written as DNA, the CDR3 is TGTGCCATCAGTGAAAGGGGGGGCGAGCAGTACTTC.

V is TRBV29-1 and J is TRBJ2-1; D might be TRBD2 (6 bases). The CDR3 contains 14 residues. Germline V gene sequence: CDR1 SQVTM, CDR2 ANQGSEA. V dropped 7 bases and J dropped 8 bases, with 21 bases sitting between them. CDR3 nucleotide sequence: TGCAGCGCTCTACCAGGAACTAGCAATTATGAGCAGTTCTTC. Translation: CSALPGTSNYEQFF.